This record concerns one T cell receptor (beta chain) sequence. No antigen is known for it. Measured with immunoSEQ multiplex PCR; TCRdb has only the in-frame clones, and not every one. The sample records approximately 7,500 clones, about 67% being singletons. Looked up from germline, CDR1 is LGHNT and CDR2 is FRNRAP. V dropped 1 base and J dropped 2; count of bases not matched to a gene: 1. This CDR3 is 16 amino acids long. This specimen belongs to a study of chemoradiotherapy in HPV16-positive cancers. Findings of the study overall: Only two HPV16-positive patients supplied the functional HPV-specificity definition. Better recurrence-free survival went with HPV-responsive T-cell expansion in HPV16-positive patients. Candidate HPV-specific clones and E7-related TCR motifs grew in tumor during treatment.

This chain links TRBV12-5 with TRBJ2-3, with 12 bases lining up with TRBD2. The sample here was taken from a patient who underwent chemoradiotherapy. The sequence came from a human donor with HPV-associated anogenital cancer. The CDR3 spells CASGLGLAGDTDTQYF. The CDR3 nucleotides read TGTGCTAGTGGTTTGGGACTAGCGGGGGACACAGATACGCAGTATTTT.